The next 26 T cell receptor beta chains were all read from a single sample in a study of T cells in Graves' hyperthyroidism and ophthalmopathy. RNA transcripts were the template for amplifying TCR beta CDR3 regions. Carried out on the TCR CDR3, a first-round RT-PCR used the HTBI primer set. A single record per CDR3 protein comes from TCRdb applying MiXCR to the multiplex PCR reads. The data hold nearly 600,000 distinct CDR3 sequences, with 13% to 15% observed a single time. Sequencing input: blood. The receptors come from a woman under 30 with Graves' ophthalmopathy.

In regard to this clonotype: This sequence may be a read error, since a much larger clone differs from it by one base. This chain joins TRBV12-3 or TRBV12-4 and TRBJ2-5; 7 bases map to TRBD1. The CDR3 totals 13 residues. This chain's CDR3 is CASSPDREETRYF. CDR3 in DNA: TGTGCCAGCAGCCCCGACAGGGAAGAGACCCGGTACTTC.

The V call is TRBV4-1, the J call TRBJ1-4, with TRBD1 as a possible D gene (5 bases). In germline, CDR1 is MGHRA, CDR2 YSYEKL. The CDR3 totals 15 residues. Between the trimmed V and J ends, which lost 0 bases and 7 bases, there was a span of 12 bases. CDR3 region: CASSQDPGQGEKLFF. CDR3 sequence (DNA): TGCGCCAGCAGCCAAGATCCGGGGCAGGGTGAAAAACTGTTTTTT.

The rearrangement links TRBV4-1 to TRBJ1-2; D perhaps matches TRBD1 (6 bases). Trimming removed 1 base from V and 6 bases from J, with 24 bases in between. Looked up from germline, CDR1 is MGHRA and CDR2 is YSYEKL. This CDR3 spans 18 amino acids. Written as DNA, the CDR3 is TGCGCCAGCAGCCAAGGGGACATTAATGGTCTTGAGGGGAATGGCTACACCTTC. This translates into CASSQGDINGLEGNGYTF.

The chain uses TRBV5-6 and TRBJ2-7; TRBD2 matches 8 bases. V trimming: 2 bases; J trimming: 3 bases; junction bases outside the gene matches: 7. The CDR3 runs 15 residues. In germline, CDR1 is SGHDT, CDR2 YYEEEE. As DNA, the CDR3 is TGTGCCAGCAGCTTATCGGGGGGGGCCCTCTACGAGCAGTACTTC. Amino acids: CASSLSGGALYEQYF.

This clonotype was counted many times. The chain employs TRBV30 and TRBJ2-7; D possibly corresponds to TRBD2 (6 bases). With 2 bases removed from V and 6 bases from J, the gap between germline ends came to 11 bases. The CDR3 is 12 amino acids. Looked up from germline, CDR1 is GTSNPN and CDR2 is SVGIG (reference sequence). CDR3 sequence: CAWSRGGSEQYF. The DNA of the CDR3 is TGTGCCTGGAGTCGCGGAGGGAGCGAGCAGTACTTC.

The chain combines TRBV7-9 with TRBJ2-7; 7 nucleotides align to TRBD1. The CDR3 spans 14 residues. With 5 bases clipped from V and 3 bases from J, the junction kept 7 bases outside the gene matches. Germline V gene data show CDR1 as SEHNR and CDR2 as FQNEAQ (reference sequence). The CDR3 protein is CASSPRQGDYEQYF. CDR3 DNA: TGTGCCAGCAGCCCGAGACAGGGAGACTACGAGCAGTACTTC.

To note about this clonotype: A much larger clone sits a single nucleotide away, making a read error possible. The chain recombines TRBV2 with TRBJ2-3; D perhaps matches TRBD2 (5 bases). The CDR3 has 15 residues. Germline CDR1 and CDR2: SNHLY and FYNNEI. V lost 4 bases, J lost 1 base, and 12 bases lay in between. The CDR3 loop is CASSVLESGTDTQYF. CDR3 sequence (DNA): TGTGCCAGCAGTGTACTAGAATCGGGCACAGATACGCAGTATTTT. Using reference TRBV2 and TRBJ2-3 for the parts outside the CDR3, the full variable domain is EPEVTQTPSHQVTQMGQEVILRCVPISNHLYFYWYRQILGQKVEFLVSFYNNEISEKSEIFDDQFSVERPDGSNFTLKIRSTKLEDSAMYFCASSVLESGTDTQYFGPGTRLTVL.

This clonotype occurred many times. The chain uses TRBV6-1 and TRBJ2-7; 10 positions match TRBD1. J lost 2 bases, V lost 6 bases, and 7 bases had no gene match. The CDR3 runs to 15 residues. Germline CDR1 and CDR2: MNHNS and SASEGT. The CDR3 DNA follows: TGTGCCAGCAGACGCCCGGGACAGGGGCCCTACGAGCAGTACTTC. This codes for CASRRPGQGPYEQYF.

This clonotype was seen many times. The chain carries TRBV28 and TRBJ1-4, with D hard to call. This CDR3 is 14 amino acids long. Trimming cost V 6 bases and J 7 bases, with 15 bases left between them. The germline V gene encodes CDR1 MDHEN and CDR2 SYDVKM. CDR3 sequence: CASSPFRRGEKLFF. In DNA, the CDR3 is TGTGCCAGCAGCCCATTCAGGAGAGGTGAAAAACTGTTTTTT.

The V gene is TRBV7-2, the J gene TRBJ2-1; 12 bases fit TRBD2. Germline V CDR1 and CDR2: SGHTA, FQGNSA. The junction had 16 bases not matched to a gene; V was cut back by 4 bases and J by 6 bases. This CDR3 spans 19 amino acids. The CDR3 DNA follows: TGTGCCAGCAGCTCCCGGTCTGGGCTAGCGGGAGGGACCGCCAATGAGCAGTTCTTC. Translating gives CASSSRSGLAGGTANEQFF.

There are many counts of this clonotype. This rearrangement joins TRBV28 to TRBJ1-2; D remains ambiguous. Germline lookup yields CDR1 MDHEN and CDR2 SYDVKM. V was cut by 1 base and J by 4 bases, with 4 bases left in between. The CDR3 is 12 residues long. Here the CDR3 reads CASSLYPYGYTF. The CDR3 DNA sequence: TGTGCCAGCAGTTTATACCCCTATGGCTACACCTTC.

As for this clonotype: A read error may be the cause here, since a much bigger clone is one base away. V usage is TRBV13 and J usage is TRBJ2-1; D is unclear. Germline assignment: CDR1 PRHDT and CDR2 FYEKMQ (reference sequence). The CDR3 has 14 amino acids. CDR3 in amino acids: CASSRAPLYHEQFF. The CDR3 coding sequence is TGCGCCAGCAGCCGTGCACCCCTCTACCACGAGCAGTTCTTC. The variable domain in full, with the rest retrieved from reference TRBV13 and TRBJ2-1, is AAGVIQSPRHLIKEKRETATLKCYPIPRHDTVYWYQQGPGQDPQFLISFYEKMQSDKGSIPDRFSAQQFSDYHSELNMSSLELGDSALYFCASSRAPLYHEQFFGPGTRLTVL.

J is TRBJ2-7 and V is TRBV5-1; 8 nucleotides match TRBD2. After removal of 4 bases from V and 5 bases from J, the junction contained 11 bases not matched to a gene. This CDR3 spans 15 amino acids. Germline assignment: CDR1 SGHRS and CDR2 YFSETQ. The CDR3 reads CASSLPRSGSNEQYF. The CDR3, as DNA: TGCGCCAGCAGCCTCCCCAGGAGCGGGAGTAACGAGCAGTACTTC.

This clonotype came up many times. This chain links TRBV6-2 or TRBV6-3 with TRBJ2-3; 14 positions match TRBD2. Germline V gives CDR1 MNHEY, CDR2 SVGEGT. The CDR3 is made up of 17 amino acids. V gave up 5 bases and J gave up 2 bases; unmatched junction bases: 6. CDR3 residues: CASSHRLAGGYTDTQYF. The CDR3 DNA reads TGTGCCAGCAGTCACAGACTAGCGGGAGGGTACACAGATACGCAGTATTTT.

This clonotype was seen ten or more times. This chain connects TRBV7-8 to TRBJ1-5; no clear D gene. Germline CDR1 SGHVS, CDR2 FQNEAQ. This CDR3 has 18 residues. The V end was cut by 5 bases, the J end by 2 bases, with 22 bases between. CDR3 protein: CASSVRPAPERGNQPQHF. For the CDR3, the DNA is TGTGCCAGCAGCGTTCGCCCAGCCCCGGAGAGGGGCAATCAGCCCCAGCATTTT. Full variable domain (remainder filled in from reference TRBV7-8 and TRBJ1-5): GAGVSQSPRYKVAKRGQDVALRCDPISGHVSLFWYQQALGQGPEFLTYFQNEAQLDKSGLPSDRFFAERPEGSVSTLKIQRTQQEDSAVYLCASSVRPAPERGNQPQHFGDGTRLSIL.

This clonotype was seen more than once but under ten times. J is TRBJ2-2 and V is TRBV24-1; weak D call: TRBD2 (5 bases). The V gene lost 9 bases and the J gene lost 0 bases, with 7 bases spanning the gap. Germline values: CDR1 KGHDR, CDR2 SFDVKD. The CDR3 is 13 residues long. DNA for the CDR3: TGTGCCACCGAGGGAGCGAACACCGGGGAGCTGTTTTTT. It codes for CATEGANTGELFF.

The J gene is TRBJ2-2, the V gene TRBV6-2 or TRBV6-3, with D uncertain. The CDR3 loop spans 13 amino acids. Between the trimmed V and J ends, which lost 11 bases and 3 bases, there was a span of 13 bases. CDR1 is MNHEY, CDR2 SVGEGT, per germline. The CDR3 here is CAGNSGYTGELFF. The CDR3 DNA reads TGTGCCGGCAACAGTGGGTACACCGGGGAGCTGTTTTTT.

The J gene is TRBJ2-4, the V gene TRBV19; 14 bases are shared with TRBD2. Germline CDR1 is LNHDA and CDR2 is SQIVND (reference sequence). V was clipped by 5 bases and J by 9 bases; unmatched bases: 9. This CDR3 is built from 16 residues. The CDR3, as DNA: TGTGCCAGTAGTCTGGGACTAGCGGGAGTAAGTTCCATTCAGTACTTC. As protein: CASSLGLAGVSSIQYF.

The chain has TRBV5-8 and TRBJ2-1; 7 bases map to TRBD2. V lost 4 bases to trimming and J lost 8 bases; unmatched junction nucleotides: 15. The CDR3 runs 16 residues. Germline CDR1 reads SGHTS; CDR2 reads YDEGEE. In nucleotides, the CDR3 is TGTGCCAGCAGCCTCCAGCGGGGCCTTTGGTCTCATGAGCAGTTCTTC. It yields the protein CASSLQRGLWSHEQFF.

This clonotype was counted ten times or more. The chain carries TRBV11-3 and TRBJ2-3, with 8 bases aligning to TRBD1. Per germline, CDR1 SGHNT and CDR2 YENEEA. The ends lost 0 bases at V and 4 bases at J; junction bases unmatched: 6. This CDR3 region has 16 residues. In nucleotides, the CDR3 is TGTGCCAGCAGCTTAGAACAGGGGGTTGGTGCAGATACGCAGTATTTT. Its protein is CASSLEQGVGADTQYF.

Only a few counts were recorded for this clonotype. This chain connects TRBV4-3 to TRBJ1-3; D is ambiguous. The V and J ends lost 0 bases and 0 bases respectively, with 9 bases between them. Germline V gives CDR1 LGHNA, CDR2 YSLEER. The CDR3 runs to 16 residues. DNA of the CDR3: TGCGCCAGCAGCCAAGATAGGTACAGCTCTGGAAACACCATATATTTT. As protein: CASSQDRYSSGNTIYF.

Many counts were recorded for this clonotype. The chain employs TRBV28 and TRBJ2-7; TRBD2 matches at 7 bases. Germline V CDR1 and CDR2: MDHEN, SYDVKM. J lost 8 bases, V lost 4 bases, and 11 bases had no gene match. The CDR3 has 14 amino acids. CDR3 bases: TGTGCCAGCAGTTCCACAGCGGGACGGGAAAAGCAGTACTTC. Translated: CASSSTAGREKQYF.

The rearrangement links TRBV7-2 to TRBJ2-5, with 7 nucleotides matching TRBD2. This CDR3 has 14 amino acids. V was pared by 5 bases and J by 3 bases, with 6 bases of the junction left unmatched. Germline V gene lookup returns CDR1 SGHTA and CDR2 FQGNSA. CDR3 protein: CASSMGLAEETQYF. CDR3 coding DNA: TGTGCCAGCAGCATGGGGCTAGCGGAAGAGACCCAGTACTTC.

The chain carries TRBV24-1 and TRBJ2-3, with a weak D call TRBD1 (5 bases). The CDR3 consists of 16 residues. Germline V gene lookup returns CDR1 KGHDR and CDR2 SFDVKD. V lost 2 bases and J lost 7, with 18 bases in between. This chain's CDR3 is CATSDSVLGQINTQYF. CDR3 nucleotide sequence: TGTGCCACCAGTGATTCGGTATTAGGACAAATCAATACGCAGTATTTT.

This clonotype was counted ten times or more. CDR3 protein: CASSQGSGGREQFF. CDR3 DNA sequence: TGTGCCAGCAGCCAAGGTTCGGGGGGTCGAGAGCAGTTCTTC. This chain links TRBV14 with TRBJ2-1; the match to TRBD2 covers 7 bases. This CDR3 comprises 14 residues. Germline CDR1 and CDR2: SGHDN and FVKESK. Losses at the gene ends were 1 base for V and 10 bases for J; bases not matched to a gene: 7. The variable domain in full, with the rest retrieved from reference TRBV14 and TRBJ2-1, is EAGVTQFPSHSVIEKGQTVTLRCDPISGHDNLYWYRRVMGKEIKFLLHFVKESKQDESGMPNNRFLAERTGGTYSTLKVQPAELEDSGVYFCASSQGSGGREQFFGPGTRLTVL.

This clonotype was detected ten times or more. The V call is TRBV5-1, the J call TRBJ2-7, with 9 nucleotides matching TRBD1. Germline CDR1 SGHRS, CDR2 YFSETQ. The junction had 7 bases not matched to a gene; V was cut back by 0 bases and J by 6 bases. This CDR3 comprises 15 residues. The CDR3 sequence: CASSLDGQGTSEQYF. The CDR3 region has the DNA TGCGCCAGCAGCTTGGATGGACAGGGGACAAGCGAGCAGTACTTC.